Below are 30 T cell receptor beta chains sequenced from a single sample in a study of blood T cell repertoires in COVID-19. Assay used: immunoSEQ multiplex PCR; TCRdb lists only in-frame clones, some missing. The table lists 100,000 to 150,000 clones, about 88% of them singletons, with under 2.5% in the top ten. The sample taken for sequencing was PBMCs or T cells enriched from blood (not recorded which). These receptors originate from a woman aged 45-65 years who had recovered from COVID-19.

This rearrangement joins TRBV7-9 to TRBJ1-4; no firm D call. V was pared by 1 base and J by 7 bases, with 13 bases between. CDR1 is SEHNR and CDR2 is FQNEAQ in the germline V gene (reference sequence). This CDR3 is 15 amino acids long. Here the CDR3 reads CASSLGVGGSEKLFF. The CDR3 DNA follows: TGTGCCAGCAGCTTAGGAGTGGGCGGGTCTGAAAAACTGTTTTTT.

CDR3 loop: CAISPEGRSDTQYF. The CDR3 DNA follows: TGTGCCATCAGTCCCGAGGGTAGATCCGATACGCAGTATTTT. The V and J genes are TRBV10-3 and TRBJ2-3, with D possibly matching TRBD2 (5 bases). The V gene's germline CDR1 is ENHRY and CDR2 SYGVKD. The V and J ends lost 5 bases and 6 bases respectively, with 15 bases between them. The CDR3 loop spans 14 amino acids.

The chain recombines TRBV7-6 with TRBJ2-5, with 9 bases aligning to TRBD2. Trimming took 4 bases from V and 7 from J; bases not matched to a gene: 16. Looked up from germline, CDR1 is SGHVS and CDR2 is FNYEAQ. CDR3 size: 17 residues. CDR3 sequence (DNA): TGTGCCAGCAGCTCCTCCGGGATAGCGGGGGAGTGGGGGACCCAGTACTTC. Amino acid sequence: CASSSSGIAGEWGTQYF.

This chain joins TRBV4-3 and TRBJ2-2, with a possible D match to TRBD2 (5 bases). CDR1 and CDR2 from the germline V gene are LGHNA and YSLEER. The CDR3 runs to 17 residues. The V gene lost 0 bases and the J gene lost 2 bases, with 13 bases spanning the gap. CDR3 in amino acids: CASSQDRGSFNTGELFF. The CDR3 DNA sequence: TGCGCCAGCAGCCAAGACCGGGGTTCTTTTAACACCGGGGAGCTGTTTTTT.

This chain links TRBV7-6 with TRBJ2-7, with D perhaps TRBD1 (5 bases). The CDR3 sequence is 15 residues long. The V and J ends lost 2 bases and 2 bases respectively, with 13 bases between them. Germline V lookup: CDR1 SGHVS, CDR2 FNYEAQ. The CDR3 DNA reads as TGTGCCAGCAGCTTAAGGGTTGGGGCGGCCTACGAGCAGTACTTC. Its translation is CASSLRVGAAYEQYF.

The chain is built from TRBV3-1 (or the pseudogene TRBV3-2) and TRBJ2-5; 14 bases agree with TRBD2. This CDR3 has 16 amino acids. V gave up 4 bases and J gave up 5 bases; unmatched junction bases: 6. CDR1 and CDR2 (germline): LGHDT, YNNKEL (reference sequence). CDR3 in amino acids: CASSPGLAGGGETQYF. DNA for the CDR3: TGTGCCAGCAGCCCCGGACTAGCGGGGGGCGGGGAGACCCAGTACTTC.

V usage is TRBV5-1 and J usage is TRBJ1-3, with unresolved D. Germline lookup yields CDR1 SGHRS and CDR2 YFSETQ. Trimming cost V 4 bases and J 3 bases, with 14 bases left between them. The CDR3 has 15 residues. In nucleotides, the CDR3 is TGCGCCAGCAGCACGGGAGGAGGTTTTGGAAACACCATATATTTT. It translates to CASSTGGGFGNTIYF.

The chain combines TRBV11-2 with TRBJ2-5, with 9 bases lining up with TRBD1. CDR3 size: 16 residues. With V trimmed by 2 bases and J by 5 bases, 9 bases remained unmatched. Per the germline V gene, CDR1 is SGHAT and CDR2 is FQNNGV. The CDR3 here is CASSLTQTGGWETQYF. CDR3 in DNA: TGTGCCAGCAGCTTAACCCAGACAGGGGGTTGGGAGACCCAGTACTTC.

The chain links TRBV19 to TRBJ2-2; TRBD1 matches at 7 bases. The germline V gene encodes CDR1 LNHDA and CDR2 SQIVND (reference sequence). The CDR3 runs to 14 residues. The ends lost 6 bases at V and 4 bases at J; junction bases unmatched: 5. The CDR3 DNA reads TGTGCCAGTAGATCTGACAGGGCCACCGGGGAGCTGTTTTTT. Protein: CASRSDRATGELFF.

The rearrangement links TRBV12-3 or TRBV12-4 to TRBJ2-1; 11 bases are a match to TRBD2. The ends lost 2 bases at V and 13 bases at J; junction bases unmatched: 4. CDR3 length: 13 amino acids. CDR3 DNA sequence: TGTGCCAGCAGTTTATCAGGGACTAGCGGACAGTTCTTC. This translates into CASSLSGTSGQFF.

This rearrangement joins TRBV7-9 to TRBJ2-7; D unclear. Germline CDR1 SEHNR, CDR2 FQNEAQ (reference sequence). The CDR3 loop spans 14 amino acids. Trimming pared 0 bases from V and 1 base from J, leaving 7 bases between. CDR3 bases: TGTGCCAGCAGCTTAGCGGCGGCGTCCTACGAGCAGTACTTC. Amino acid sequence: CASSLAAASYEQYF.

The J gene is TRBJ1-2, the V gene TRBV5-4; TRBD1 aligns across 7 bases. This CDR3 is 16 amino acids long. Germline V gene data show CDR1 as SGHNT and CDR2 as YYREEE (reference sequence). Losses at the gene ends were 0 bases for V and 1 base for J; bases not matched to a gene: 6. The CDR3 sequence: CASSLARQGYNYGYTF. For the CDR3, the DNA is TGTGCCAGCAGCTTGGCGAGACAGGGCTATAACTATGGCTACACCTTC.

V usage is TRBV9 and J usage is TRBJ2-5; TRBD2 matches 14 bases. CDR3 length: 20 amino acids. The J segment lost 4 bases and the V segment lost 0 bases, leaving 14 bases of the junction unmatched. Looked up from germline, CDR1 is SGDLS and CDR2 is YYNGEE. CDR3 region: CASSVEAGLAGGLGRETQYF. The CDR3 nucleotides are TGTGCCAGCAGCGTAGAGGCTGGACTAGCGGGGGGATTAGGACGAGAGACCCAGTACTTC.

The genes are TRBV11-1 and TRBJ2-3, with TRBD1 identical over 9 bases. The CDR3 extends over 16 amino acids. J gave up 3 bases and V 5 bases, and 9 bases lay outside the gene matches. Germline assignment: CDR1 SGHAT and CDR2 FQDESV (reference sequence). CDR3 loop: CASSTRQGGETDTQYF. The DNA for the CDR3 is TGTGCCAGCAGCACCCGACAGGGGGGGGAGACAGATACGCAGTATTTT.

V and J are TRBV7-2 and TRBJ2-1; the D gene is possibly TRBD1 (5 bases). This CDR3 region has 15 residues. Trimming removed 2 bases from V and 6 bases from J, with 14 bases in between. CDR1 and CDR2 (germline): SGHTA, FQGNSA. The CDR3 region is CASSLIPPRVNEQFF. DNA for the CDR3: TGTGCCAGCAGCTTAATACCTCCCAGGGTCAATGAGCAGTTCTTC.

This chain links TRBV29-1 with TRBJ2-7; D unresolved. The germline V gene encodes CDR1 SQVTM and CDR2 ANQGSEA. This CDR3 spans 11 amino acids. The germline V and J ends were trimmed by 2 bases and 3 bases, with 5 bases remaining between them. The CDR3 region is CSVEIHYEQYF. CDR3 sequence (DNA): TGCAGCGTTGAAATCCACTACGAGCAGTACTTC.

The chain joins TRBV14 to TRBJ2-7; 8 bases are shared with TRBD2. Germline V lookup: CDR1 SGHDN, CDR2 FVKESK. J was trimmed by 6 bases and V by 4 bases; bases with no gene match: 5. The CDR3 runs to 13 residues. The DNA of the CDR3 is TGTGCCAGCAGCCCGGGGGGGAGATTCGAGCAGTACTTC. It specifies CASSPGGRFEQYF.

V gene TRBV18 combines with J gene TRBJ2-7; a possible D gene is TRBD1 (6 bases). CDR1 is KGHSH and CDR2 is LQKENI in the germline V gene. CDR3 length: 15 amino acids. The V end lost 6 bases, the J end lost 4 bases, and 19 bases lay between the germline ends. CDR3 sequence reads: CASSPGTGSRYEQYF. In nucleotides, the CDR3 is TGTGCCAGCTCCCCAGGCACAGGGTCTAGGTACGAGCAGTACTTC. Variable domain in full (rest from reference TRBV18 and TRBJ2-7): NAGVMQNPRHLVRRRGQEARLRCSPMKGHSHVYWYRQLPEEGLKFMVYLQKENIIDESGMPKERFSAEFPKEGPSILRIQQVVRGDSAAYFCASSPGTGSRYEQYFGPGTRLTVT.

The genes are TRBV5-1 and TRBJ2-3; the match to TRBD1 covers 9 bases. This CDR3 is built from 16 residues. V lost 3 bases, J lost 3 bases, and 8 bases stayed unmatched. Germline V gene lookup returns CDR1 SGHRS and CDR2 YFSETQ. The CDR3 sequence: CASSSTPGQGTDTQYF. CDR3 nucleotide sequence: TGCGCCAGCAGCTCGACTCCGGGACAGGGAACAGATACGCAGTATTTT.

The chain's CDR3 is CSGGGGYYEQYF. The CDR3 DNA follows: TGCAGCGGGGGAGGAGGGTACTACGAGCAGTACTTC. The rearrangement links TRBV29-1 to TRBJ2-7, with a tentative D call TRBD2 (6 bases). In germline, CDR1 is SQVTM, CDR2 ANQGSEA. V was shortened by 7 bases and J by 3 bases, with 13 bases between the two germline ends. The CDR3 contains 12 residues.

The CDR3 nucleotides are TGTGCCAGCAGTTACTCGCGCAGGGCTAATCGTTCACCCCTCCACTTT. This encodes CASSYSRRANRSPLHF. The gene calls are TRBV6-5 and TRBJ1-6, with a possible D match to TRBD1 (5 bases). CDR3 length: 16 residues. The germline V gene has CDR1 MNHEY and CDR2 SVGAGI. The V and J ends lost 0 bases and 9 bases respectively, with 15 bases between them.

V gene TRBV7-3 combines with J gene TRBJ2-1, with D hard to call. Germline lookup yields CDR1 SGHTA and CDR2 FQGTGA. CDR3 length: 15 amino acids. Trimming removed 5 bases from V and 12 bases from J, with 23 bases in between. The CDR3 nucleotides read TGTGCCAGCAGCGCCGTGTCAGGCCCTACAATAGTGCAGTTCTTC. This translates into CASSAVSGPTIVQFF.

The chain couples TRBV7-9 to TRBJ1-5, with TRBD1 as a possible D gene (5 bases). Germline CDR1 and CDR2: SEHNR and FQNEAQ (reference sequence). The CDR3 contains 17 residues. The germline V and J ends were trimmed by 5 bases and 1 base, with 18 bases remaining between them. CDR3 residues: CASSLTTASSSNQPQHF. The CDR3 nucleotides are TGTGCCAGCAGCCTCACGACAGCCTCTTCGAGCAATCAGCCCCAGCATTTT.

The gene calls are TRBV12-3 or TRBV12-4 and TRBJ1-1; D unclear. This CDR3 has 12 amino acids. V dropped 2 bases and J dropped 5 bases, with 6 bases sitting between them. The DNA for the CDR3 is TGTGCCAGCAGTTTATGGGCAACTGAAGCTTTCTTT. Its translation: CASSLWATEAFF.

This clone was picked up one time. The chain joins TRBV7-2 to TRBJ1-6; tentatively, D is TRBD1 (6 bases). The CDR3 extends over 19 amino acids. The germline V gene encodes CDR1 SGHTA and CDR2 FQGNSA. The ends were cut back, 1 base at V and 0 bases at J, with 16 bases in the middle. CDR3 sequence: CASSLELQGRSSYNSPLHF. For the CDR3, the DNA is TGTGCCAGCAGCTTAGAATTACAGGGACGAAGCTCCTATAATTCACCCCTCCACTTT.

The rearrangement links TRBV7-6 to TRBJ1-3; 7 positions agree with TRBD1. The ends lost 2 bases at V and 0 bases at J; junction bases unmatched: 7. The germline V gene has CDR1 SGHVS and CDR2 FNYEAQ. This CDR3 is 17 amino acids long. The CDR3 DNA reads as TGTGCCAGCAGCTTAAGACAGGGTGGTAACTCTGGAAACACCATATATTTT. Translation: CASSLRQGGNSGNTIYF. Based on the CDR3 plus reference TRBV7-6 and TRBJ1-3, the full variable domain is GAGVSQSPRYKVTKRGQDVALRCDPISGHVSLYWYRQALGQGPEFLTYFNYEAQQDKSGLPNDRFSAERPEGSISTLTIQRTEQRDSAMYRCASSLRQGGNSGNTIYFGEGSWLTVV.

Notes on this clone: Other DNA sequences from this sample encode an identical CDR3 as well. The chain recombines TRBV5-1 with TRBJ2-1; 8 bases are a match to TRBD2. Germline CDR1 reads SGHRS; CDR2 reads YFSETQ. This CDR3 comprises 14 residues. V lost 4 bases and J lost 0; bases outside the gene matches: 0. CDR3 protein: CASSSGSSYNEQFF. In nucleotides, the CDR3 is TGCGCCAGCAGCAGCGGGAGCTCCTACAATGAGCAGTTCTTC.

The chain employs TRBV6-2 or TRBV6-3 and TRBJ2-5; 8 bases map to TRBD2. Germline V gene sequence: CDR1 MNHEY, CDR2 SVGEGT. The CDR3 is made up of 13 amino acids. V shed 4 bases and J 5 bases; nucleotides not matched to a gene: 3. In nucleotides, the CDR3 is TGTGCCAGCAGTTGGTCTAGCGGGGAGACCCAGTACTTC. Protein sequence: CASSWSSGETQYF.

This chain uses TRBV6-5 with TRBJ1-2, with TRBD1 identical over 10 bases. The germline CDR1 and CDR2 sequences are MNHEY and SVGAGI. This CDR3 is 16 amino acids long. Trimming cost V 4 bases and J 4 bases; bases outside gene matches: 9. CDR3 DNA sequence: TGTGCCAGCAGTTCCCCCGGACAGGGGGATACCTATGGCTACACCTTC. It yields the protein CASSSPGQGDTYGYTF.

The chain couples TRBV19 to TRBJ1-2; D perhaps matches TRBD1 (5 bases). The CDR3 is 13 amino acids. Between the trimmed V and J ends, which lost 7 bases and 3 bases, there was a span of 12 bases. Germline values: CDR1 LNHDA, CDR2 SQIVND (reference sequence). CDR3 sequence reads: CASKQAGHYGYTF. CDR3 coding DNA: TGTGCCAGTAAACAGGCAGGGCACTATGGCTACACCTTC.